The 26 T cell receptor beta chains below were found in one sample sequenced in a study of blood T cell repertoires in COVID-19. Some clones are missing from TCRdb's copy, which holds only in-frame ones; the method was immunoSEQ multiplex PCR. The sample comprises 150,000 to 200,000 clones, approximately 80% of which are singletons, and around 6.8% rests with the top ten. Specimen: peripheral blood. All receptors derive from a human donor in a cohort sampled during active COVID-19.

The gene calls are TRBV27 and TRBJ2-7, with TRBD1 matching 9 bases. In germline, CDR1 is MNHEY, CDR2 SMNVEV (reference sequence). The junction had 1 base not matched to a gene; V was cut back by 6 bases and J by 1 base. This CDR3 contains 13 residues. The CDR3 bases are TGTGCCAGCAGCGGGACAGGGTCCTACGAGCAGTACTTC. It yields the protein CASSGTGSYEQYF.

The chain joins TRBV27 to TRBJ1-6; D unclear. The CDR3 totals 14 residues. CDR1 and CDR2 from the germline V gene are MNHEY and SMNVEV (reference sequence). Trimming stripped 6 bases from V and 7 bases from J, with 13 bases between. The CDR3 spells CASRDGRRNSPLHF. The DNA for the CDR3 is TGTGCCAGCAGGGACGGCAGGAGGAATTCACCCCTCCACTTT.

The CDR3 reads CASSPEKESYGYTF. CDR3 in DNA: TGCGCCAGCAGCCCTGAGAAGGAGAGCTATGGCTACACCTTC. The chain is built from TRBV5-1 and TRBJ1-2; D remains ambiguous. Germline V gene data show CDR1 as SGHRS and CDR2 as YFSETQ. This CDR3 contains 14 residues. The V gene lost 4 bases and the J gene lost 4 bases, with 14 bases spanning the gap.

The CDR3 nucleotides read TGTGCCAGCAGCTTAGTACTTCAGGGGGATGGCTACACCTTC. Protein sequence: CASSLVLQGDGYTF. The chain employs TRBV7-9 and TRBJ1-2, with 7 bases aligning to TRBD1. The CDR3 runs 14 residues. Germline V lookup: CDR1 SEHNR, CDR2 FQNEAQ (reference sequence). Germline trimming cut 1 base from V and 6 bases from J; bases unmatched to any gene: 5.

The rearrangement uses TRBV11-2 and TRBJ1-5; D not resolved. There are 14 residues in the CDR3. V was pared by 5 bases and J by 1 base, with 9 bases between. Germline CDR1 SGHAT, CDR2 FQNNGV. The CDR3 DNA reads TGTGCCAGCAGCCCCGGGAACAGCAATCAGCCCCAGCATTTT. This translates into CASSPGNSNQPQHF.

This clone was picked up a small number of times. The V and J genes are TRBV5-1 and TRBJ2-3; 10 nucleotides align to TRBD2. The CDR3 extends over 16 amino acids. The germline V gene encodes CDR1 SGHRS and CDR2 YFSETQ. Germline trimming cut 4 bases from V and 4 bases from J; bases unmatched to any gene: 9. In nucleotides, the CDR3 is TGCGCCAGCAGCACCCGGGCAGCGGGGGGGCCAGATACGCAGTATTTT. Translated: CASSTRAAGGPDTQYF.

This clone was seen only a few times. One end of the junction varies from germline; a read error may be responsible. The chain has TRBV19 and TRBJ1-1; 7 nucleotides line up with TRBD1. The CDR3 is 13 residues long. The germline V gene has CDR1 LNHDA and CDR2 SQIVND (reference sequence). The CDR3 nucleotides read TGTGCCAGTAGTTTAGACAGGGCCACTGAAGCTTTCTTT. It translates to CASSLDRATEAFF.

The table lists this clone with a count of one. This chain joins TRBV7-3 and TRBJ1-2, with D tentatively TRBD1 (6 bases). The CDR3 loop spans 17 amino acids. Trimming pared 1 base from V and 3 bases from J, leaving 18 bases between. The germline gives CDR1 SGHTA, CDR2 FQGTGA. CDR3 region: CASSLRGPDQGYYGYTF. DNA for the CDR3: TGTGCCAGCAGCTTAAGGGGCCCCGATCAGGGGTACTATGGCTACACCTTC.

This clone was seen only once. The CDR3 nucleotides are TGTGCCAGCAGGCAAACACAGGGGGTGTACAATGAGCAGTTCTTC. It specifies CASRQTQGVYNEQFF. The chain is built from TRBV6-5 and TRBJ2-1; 8 bases match TRBD1. The CDR3 length is 15 residues. Germline V gene sequence: CDR1 MNHEY, CDR2 SVGAGI. J lost 4 bases, V lost 6 bases, and 8 bases had no gene match.

The chain combines TRBV15 with TRBJ1-1; D is unclear. The germline CDR1 and CDR2 sequences are LNHNV and YYDKDF (reference sequence). The CDR3 runs to 18 residues. The V gene lost 5 bases and the J gene lost 5 bases, with 27 bases spanning the gap. The CDR3 DNA is TGTGCCACCAGCCCCGCAATGGCGTCCGGCTCTTCCGGGACTGAAGCTTTCTTT. Encoded protein: CATSPAMASGSSGTEAFF.

The chain links TRBV5-5 to TRBJ1-4; 7 positions match TRBD1. V dropped 2 bases and J dropped 8; count of bases not matched to a gene: 9. The CDR3 is 15 amino acids. Germline V gene lookup returns CDR1 SGHKS and CDR2 YYEKEE (reference sequence). The CDR3 loop is CASSLLGTVNEKLFF. CDR3 coding DNA: TGTGCCAGCAGCTTATTGGGGACAGTGAACGAAAAACTGTTTTTT. Complete variable domain (other parts from reference TRBV5-5 and TRBJ1-4): DAGVTQSPTHLIKTRGQQVTLRCSPISGHKSVSWYQQVLGQGPQFIFQYYEKEERGRGNFPDRFSARQFPNYSSELNVNALLLGDSALYLCASSLLGTVNEKLFFGSGTQLSVL.

This chain uses TRBV27 with TRBJ1-4; a possible D gene is TRBD1 (6 bases). The germline CDR1 and CDR2 sequences are MNHEY and SMNVEV (reference sequence). The CDR3 has 17 residues. Trimming left V 3 bases short and J 8 bases short, with 22 bases between. The DNA for the CDR3 is TGTGCCAGCAGTTTGGCCCCGGGGGGCCCGGGGTTCGAAAAACTGTTTTTT. This gives the protein CASSLAPGGPGFEKLFF.

This clone was picked up a small number of times. The chain combines TRBV7-9 with TRBJ2-2, with D uncertain. Between the trimmed V and J ends, which lost 6 bases and 7 bases, there was a span of 15 bases. CDR1 and CDR2 (germline): SEHNR, FQNEAQ (reference sequence). This CDR3 comprises 14 residues. The CDR3 region has the DNA TGTGCCAGCAGTCCACCAATAGTCGGCGGGGAGCTGTTTTTT. Its protein product is CASSPPIVGGELFF. The full variable domain, with the rest looked up from reference TRBV7-9 and TRBJ2-2, is DTGVSQNPRHKITKRGQNVTFRCDPISEHNRLYWYRQTLGQGPEFLTYFQNEAQLEKSRLLSDRFSAERPKGSFSTLEIQRTEQGDSAMYLCASSPPIVGGELFFGEGSRLTVL.

The chain is built from TRBV4-2 and TRBJ2-1, with 11 nucleotides matching TRBD2. V shed 5 bases, J shed 6 bases, and the junction held 3 bases outside the gene matches. This CDR3 contains 14 residues. Per the germline V gene, CDR1 is LGHNA and CDR2 is YNFKEQ. Written as DNA, the CDR3 is TGTGCCAGCAGCGGTAGCGGGGGGGCCAATGAGCAGTTCTTC. Protein: CASSGSGGANEQFF.

The chain is built from TRBV27 and TRBJ1-1; D call uncertain. Trimming took off 2 bases at V and 0 bases at J, with 10 bases between the two ends. This CDR3 has 15 residues. Germline V gene sequence: CDR1 MNHEY, CDR2 SMNVEV (reference sequence). The CDR3 is CASSLKARLNTEAFF. In DNA form, the CDR3 reads TGTGCCAGCAGTTTAAAGGCCAGGTTGAACACTGAAGCTTTCTTT.

This clone was counted only a few times. The chain links TRBV30 to TRBJ2-2, with TRBD1 matching over 7 bases. Per the germline V gene, CDR1 is GTSNPN and CDR2 is SVGIG (reference sequence). The CDR3 consists of 16 residues. V was clipped by 1 base and J by 1 base; unmatched bases: 6. The CDR3 reads CAWSEGDRLNTGELFF. Written as DNA, the CDR3 is TGTGCCTGGAGTGAAGGGGACAGATTGAACACCGGGGAGCTGTTTTTT.

This chain joins TRBV6-5 and TRBJ1-1; 7 nucleotides align to TRBD1. After removal of 6 bases from V and 0 bases from J, the junction contained 4 bases not matched to a gene. Germline V gives CDR1 MNHEY, CDR2 SVGAGI. This CDR3 has 14 residues. The DNA of the CDR3 is TGTGCCAGCAGGACGGGACAGTTGAACACTGAAGCTTTCTTT. Protein sequence: CASRTGQLNTEAFF.

This clone has a handful of counts. This chain joins TRBV4-1 and TRBJ2-5; the match to TRBD2 covers 9 bases. The CDR3 consists of 15 residues. Germline V gene lookup returns CDR1 MGHRA and CDR2 YSYEKL. The trim removed 0 bases at V and 9 bases at J, leaving 8 bases unmatched. In DNA, the CDR3 is TGCGCCAGCAGCCAAGATGGCCTAGCGGGGTGGGCCCAGTACTTC. Encoded protein: CASSQDGLAGWAQYF.

The J gene is TRBJ1-3, the V gene TRBV7-9, with D maybe TRBD1 (5 bases). The CDR3 is 14 residues long. CDR1 is SEHNR and CDR2 is FQNEAQ in the germline V gene (reference sequence). V was pared by 10 bases and J by 4 bases, with 17 bases between. This CDR3 is CANGQGLPGNTIYF. In DNA form, the CDR3 reads TGTGCCAACGGCCAGGGACTTCCCGGAAACACCATATATTTT.

The gene calls are TRBV28 and TRBJ2-3; TRBD1 aligns across 7 bases. The CDR3 has 15 residues. Germline V CDR1 and CDR2: MDHEN, SYDVKM. The V gene end was trimmed by 6 bases and the J gene end by 0 bases; junction bases not matched to a gene: 6. CDR3 loop: CASRKRQGSTDTQYF. The CDR3 DNA reads as TGTGCCAGCAGAAAAAGACAGGGAAGCACAGATACGCAGTATTTT.

The V call is TRBV15, the J call TRBJ2-7; D is perhaps TRBD2 (6 bases). CDR1 and CDR2 (germline): LNHNV, YYDKDF (reference sequence). CDR3 size: 16 residues. V was pared by 6 bases and J by 0 bases, with 18 bases between. The CDR3 bases are TGTGCCACCAGTCCCGGAGGGACGGGTAGCTCCTACGAGCAGTACTTC. Its protein product is CATSPGGTGSSYEQYF. Using reference TRBV15 and TRBJ2-7 for the parts outside the CDR3, the full variable domain is DAMVIQNPRYQVTQFGKPVTLSCSQTLNHNVMYWYQQKSSQAPKLLFHYYDKDFNNEADTPDNFQSRRPNTSFCFLDIRSPGLGDTAMYLCATSPGGTGSSYEQYFGPGTRLTVT.

This rearrangement joins TRBV5-1 to TRBJ1-4; 9 nucleotides align to TRBD1. CDR3 length equals 14 residues. Unmatched junction bases numbered 0, after V lost 0 bases and J lost 6 bases. CDR1 is SGHRS and CDR2 is YFSETQ in the germline V gene. This CDR3 reads CASSLGDRDEKLFF. CDR3 bases: TGCGCCAGCAGCTTGGGGGACAGGGATGAAAAACTGTTTTTT. Variable domain in full (rest from reference TRBV5-1 and TRBJ1-4): KAGVTQTPRYLIKTRGQQVTLSCSPISGHRSVSWYQQTPGQGLQFLFEYFSETQRNKGNFPGRFSGRQFSNSRSEMNVSTLELGDSALYLCASSLGDRDEKLFFGSGTQLSVL.

The chain recombines TRBV21-1 with TRBJ1-1; the table calls TRBD1, which could not be checked here. TRBV21-1 is a documented pseudogene. CDR3 length: 19 residues. CDR3 residues: CASSKRNQDRGHMNTEAFF. In nucleotides, the CDR3 is TGTGCCAGCAGCAAGCGAAACCAGGACAGGGGGCACATGAACACTGAAGCTTTCTTT.

This chain uses TRBV12-5 with TRBJ2-7; perhaps TRBD2 as D (5 bases). V was clipped by 1 base and J by 2 bases, with 21 bases between them. The germline V gene has CDR1 LGHNT and CDR2 FRNRAP. This CDR3 has 18 amino acids. CDR3 loop: CASGLDPFEGLPTYEQYF. In DNA, the CDR3 is TGTGCTAGTGGTTTGGACCCCTTCGAGGGTCTCCCGACCTACGAGCAGTACTTC.

This chain joins TRBV3-1 (or the pseudogene TRBV3-2) and TRBJ1-2; 7 positions match TRBD1. CDR1 is LGHDT, CDR2 YNNKEL, per germline (reference sequence). The length of the CDR3 is 14 residues. V lost 2 bases, J lost 4 bases, and 4 bases stayed unmatched. In nucleotides, the CDR3 is TGTGCCAGCAGCCAATACAGGGGCACCTATGGCTACACCTTC. Protein: CASSQYRGTYGYTF.

This clone occurred once. J is TRBJ2-7 and V is TRBV29-1; 15 bases map to TRBD2. V shed 6 bases and J 3 bases; nucleotides not matched to a gene: 6. From germline, CDR1 is SQVTM and CDR2 ANQGSEA. The CDR3 is made up of 15 amino acids. As DNA, the CDR3 is TGCAGCGTGAGGACTAGCGGGGGGGCGATCTACGAGCAGTACTTC. As protein: CSVRTSGGAIYEQYF.